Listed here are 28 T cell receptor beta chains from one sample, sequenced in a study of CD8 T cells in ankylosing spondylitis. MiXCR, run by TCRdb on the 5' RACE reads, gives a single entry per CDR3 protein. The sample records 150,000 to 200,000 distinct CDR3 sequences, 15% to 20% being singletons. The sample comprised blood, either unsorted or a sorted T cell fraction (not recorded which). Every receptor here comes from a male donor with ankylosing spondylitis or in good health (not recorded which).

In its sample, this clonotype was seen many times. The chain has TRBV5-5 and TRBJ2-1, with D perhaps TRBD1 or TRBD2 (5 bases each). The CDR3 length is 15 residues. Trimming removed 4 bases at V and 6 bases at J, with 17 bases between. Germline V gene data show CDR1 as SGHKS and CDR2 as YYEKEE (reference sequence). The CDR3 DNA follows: TGTGCCAGCAGCCCGGAACTTGGGACGCTCAATGAGCAGTTCTTC. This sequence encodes CASSPELGTLNEQFF.

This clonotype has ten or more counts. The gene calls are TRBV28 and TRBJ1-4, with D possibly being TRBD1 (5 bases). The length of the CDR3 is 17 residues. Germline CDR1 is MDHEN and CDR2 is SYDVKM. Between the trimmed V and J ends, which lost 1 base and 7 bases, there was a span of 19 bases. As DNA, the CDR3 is TGTGCCAGCAGTTTATTCGGGGGGGGAACCTATCCTGAAAAACTGTTTTTT. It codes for CASSLFGGGTYPEKLFF.

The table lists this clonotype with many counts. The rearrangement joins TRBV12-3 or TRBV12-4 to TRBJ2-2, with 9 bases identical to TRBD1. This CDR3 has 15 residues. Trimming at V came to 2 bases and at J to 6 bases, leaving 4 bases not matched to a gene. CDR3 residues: CASSLLGQGAGELFF. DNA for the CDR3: TGTGCCAGCAGTTTATTGGGACAGGGTGCCGGGGAGCTGTTTTTT.

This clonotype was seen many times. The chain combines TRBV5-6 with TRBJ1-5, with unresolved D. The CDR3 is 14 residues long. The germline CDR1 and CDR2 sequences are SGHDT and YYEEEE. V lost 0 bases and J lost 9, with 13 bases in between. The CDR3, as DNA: TGTGCCAGCAGCTTGGGCGACGGAAGACGGCCCCAGCATTTT. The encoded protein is CASSLGDGRRPQHF.

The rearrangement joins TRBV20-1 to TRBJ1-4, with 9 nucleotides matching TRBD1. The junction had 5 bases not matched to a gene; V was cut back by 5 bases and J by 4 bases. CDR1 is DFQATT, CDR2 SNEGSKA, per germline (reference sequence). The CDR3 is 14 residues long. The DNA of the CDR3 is TGCAGTGCTGTCCGGACAGGGGTTAATGAAAAACTGTTTTTT. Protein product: CSAVRTGVNEKLFF.

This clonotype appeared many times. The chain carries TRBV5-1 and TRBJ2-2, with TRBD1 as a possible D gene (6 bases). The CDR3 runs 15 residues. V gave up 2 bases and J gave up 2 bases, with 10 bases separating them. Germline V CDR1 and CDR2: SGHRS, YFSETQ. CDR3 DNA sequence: TGCGCCAGCAGCTTAGGACAGTACAACACCGGGGAGCTGTTTTTT. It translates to CASSLGQYNTGELFF.

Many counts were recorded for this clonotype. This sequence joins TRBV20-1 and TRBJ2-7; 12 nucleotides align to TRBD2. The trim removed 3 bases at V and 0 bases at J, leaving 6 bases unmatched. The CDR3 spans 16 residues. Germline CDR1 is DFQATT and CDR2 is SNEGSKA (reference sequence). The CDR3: CSARPGLAGISYEQYF. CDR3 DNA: TGCAGTGCTAGGCCCGGACTAGCGGGAATCTCCTACGAGCAGTACTTC.

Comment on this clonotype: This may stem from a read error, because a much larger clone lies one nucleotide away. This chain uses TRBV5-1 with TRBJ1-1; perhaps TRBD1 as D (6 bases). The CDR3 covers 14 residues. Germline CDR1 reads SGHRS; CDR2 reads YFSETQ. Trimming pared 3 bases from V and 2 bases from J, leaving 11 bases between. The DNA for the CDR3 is TGCGCCAGCAGCTACGGACAGAGAAACACTGAAGCTTTCTTT. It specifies CASSYGQRNTEAFF.

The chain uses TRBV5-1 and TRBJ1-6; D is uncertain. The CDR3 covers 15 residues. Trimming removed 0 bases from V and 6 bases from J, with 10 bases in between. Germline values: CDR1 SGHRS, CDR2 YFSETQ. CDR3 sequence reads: CASSLEAGGNSPLHF. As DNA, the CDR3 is TGCGCCAGCAGCTTGGAGGCAGGCGGTAATTCACCCCTCCACTTT.

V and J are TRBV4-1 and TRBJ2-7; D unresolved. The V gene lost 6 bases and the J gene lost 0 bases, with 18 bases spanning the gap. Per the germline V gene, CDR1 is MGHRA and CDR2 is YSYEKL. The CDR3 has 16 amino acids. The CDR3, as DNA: TGCGCCAGCAGTCTCGCTATCGGACCGAGCTCCTACGAGCAGTACTTC. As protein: CASSLAIGPSSYEQYF.

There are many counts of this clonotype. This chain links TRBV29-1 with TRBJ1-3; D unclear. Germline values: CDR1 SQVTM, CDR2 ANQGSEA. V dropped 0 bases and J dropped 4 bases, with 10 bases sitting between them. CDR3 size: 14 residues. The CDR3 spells CSVEDSGPGNTIYF. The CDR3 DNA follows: TGCAGCGTTGAAGATTCCGGGCCCGGAAACACCATATATTTT.

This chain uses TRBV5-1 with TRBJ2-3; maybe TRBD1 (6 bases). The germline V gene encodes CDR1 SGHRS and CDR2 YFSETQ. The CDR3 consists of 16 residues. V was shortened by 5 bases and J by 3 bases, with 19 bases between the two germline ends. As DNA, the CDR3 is TGCGCCAGCAGGTACCAGGACAGCATCCCTACAGATACGCAGTATTTT. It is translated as CASRYQDSIPTDTQYF.

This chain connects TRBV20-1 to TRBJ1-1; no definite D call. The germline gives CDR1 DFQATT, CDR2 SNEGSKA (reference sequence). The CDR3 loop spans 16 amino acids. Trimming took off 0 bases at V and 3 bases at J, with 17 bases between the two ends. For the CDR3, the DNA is TGCAGTGCTAGAGACCCGTTGGACGGCGGCGACACTGAAGCTTTCTTT. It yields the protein CSARDPLDGGDTEAFF.

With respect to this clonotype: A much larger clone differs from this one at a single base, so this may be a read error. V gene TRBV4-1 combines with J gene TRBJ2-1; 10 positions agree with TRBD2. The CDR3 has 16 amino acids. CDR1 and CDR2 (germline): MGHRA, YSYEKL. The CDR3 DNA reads TGCGCCAGCAGCCTGACCGGGACTAGCGCCTCCAATGGGCAGTTCTTC. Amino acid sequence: CASSLTGTSASNGQFF.

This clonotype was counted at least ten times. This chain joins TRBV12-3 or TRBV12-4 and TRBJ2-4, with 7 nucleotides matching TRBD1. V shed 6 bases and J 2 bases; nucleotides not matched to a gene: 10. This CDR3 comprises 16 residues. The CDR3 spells CASRGSSRGPKNIQYF. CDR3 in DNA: TGTGCCAGCAGGGGCTCTTCTAGGGGGCCCAAAAACATTCAGTACTTC.

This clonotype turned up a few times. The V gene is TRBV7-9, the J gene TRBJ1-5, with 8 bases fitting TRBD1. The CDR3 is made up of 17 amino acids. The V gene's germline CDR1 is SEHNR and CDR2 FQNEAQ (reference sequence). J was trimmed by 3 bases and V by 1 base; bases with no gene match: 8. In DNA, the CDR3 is TGTGCCAGCAGCTTAGTGGCCAGGGACAGGCCCAATCAGCCCCAGCATTTT. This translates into CASSLVARDRPNQPQHF.

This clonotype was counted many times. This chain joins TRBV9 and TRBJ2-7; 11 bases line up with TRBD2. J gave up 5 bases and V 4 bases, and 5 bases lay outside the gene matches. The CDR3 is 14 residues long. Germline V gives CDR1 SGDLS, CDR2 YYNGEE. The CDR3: CASSLTSGSNEQYF. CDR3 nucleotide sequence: TGTGCCAGCAGCCTAACTAGCGGGAGTAACGAGCAGTACTTC.

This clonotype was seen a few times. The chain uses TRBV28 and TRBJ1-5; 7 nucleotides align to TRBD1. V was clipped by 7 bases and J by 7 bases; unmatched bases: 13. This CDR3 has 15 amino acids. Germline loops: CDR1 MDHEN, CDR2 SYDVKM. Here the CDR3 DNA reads TGTGCCAGCAACGCATACCAAGGGGGCTTGCAGCCCCAGCATTTT. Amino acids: CASNAYQGGLQPQHF.

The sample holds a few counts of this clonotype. This chain's CDR3 is CASSVGGSPAEAFF. DNA of the CDR3: TGTGCCAGCAGTGTCGGCGGGTCCCCGGCTGAAGCTTTCTTT. The chain links TRBV2 to TRBJ1-1; no firm D call. V shed 4 bases and J shed 6 bases, with 15 bases lying between them. CDR1 and CDR2 from the germline V gene are SNHLY and FYNNEI. The CDR3 is 14 residues long.

The CDR3 DNA is TGCGCCAGCAGCGTCCGGGACGCACCTGGTGAAGCTTTCTTT. Translating gives CASSVRDAPGEAFF. The chain links TRBV5-1 to TRBJ1-1; perhaps TRBD1 as D (5 bases). From germline, CDR1 is SGHRS and CDR2 YFSETQ. The CDR3 loop spans 14 amino acids. V gave up 4 bases and J gave up 7 bases, with 17 bases separating them.

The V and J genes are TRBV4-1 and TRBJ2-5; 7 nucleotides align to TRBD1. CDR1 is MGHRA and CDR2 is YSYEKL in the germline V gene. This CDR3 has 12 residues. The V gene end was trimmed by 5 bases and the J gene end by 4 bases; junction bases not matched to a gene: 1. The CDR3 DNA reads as TGCGCCAGCAGCTGGGACAGAGAGACCCAGTACTTC. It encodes CASSWDRETQYF.

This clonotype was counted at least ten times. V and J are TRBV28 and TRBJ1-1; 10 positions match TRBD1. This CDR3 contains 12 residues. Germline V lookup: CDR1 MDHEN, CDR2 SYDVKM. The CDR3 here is CATGGPNTEAFF. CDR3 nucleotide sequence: TGTGCGACAGGGGGCCCGAACACTGAAGCTTTCTTT.

For the CDR3, the DNA is TGCGCCAGCAGCGCCCAAAGAGTAGCGGGAGATACCGGGGAGCTGTTTTTT. Translated: CASSAQRVAGDTGELFF. This sequence joins TRBV4-1 and TRBJ2-2; 9 positions match TRBD2. Germline V lookup: CDR1 MGHRA, CDR2 YSYEKL. The CDR3 totals 17 residues. With V trimmed by 5 bases and J by 5 bases, 12 bases remained unmatched.

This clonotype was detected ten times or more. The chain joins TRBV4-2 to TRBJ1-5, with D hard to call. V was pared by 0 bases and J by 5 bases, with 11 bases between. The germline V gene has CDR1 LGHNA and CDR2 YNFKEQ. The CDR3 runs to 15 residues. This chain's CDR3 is CASSQDLYSDQPQHF. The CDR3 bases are TGTGCCAGCAGCCAAGATCTATACAGTGATCAGCCCCAGCATTTT.

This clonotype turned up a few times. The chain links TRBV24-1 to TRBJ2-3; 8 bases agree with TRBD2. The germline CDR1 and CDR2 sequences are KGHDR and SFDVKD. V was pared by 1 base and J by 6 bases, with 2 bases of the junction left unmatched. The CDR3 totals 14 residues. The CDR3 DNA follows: TGTGCCACCAGTGATTTCGGGACTAGGGATACGCAGTATTTT. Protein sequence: CATSDFGTRDTQYF.

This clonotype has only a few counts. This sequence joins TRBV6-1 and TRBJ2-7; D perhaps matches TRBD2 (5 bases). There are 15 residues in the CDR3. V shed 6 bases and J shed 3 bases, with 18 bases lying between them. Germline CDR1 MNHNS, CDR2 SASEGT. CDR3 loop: CASSQTTLPFYEQYF. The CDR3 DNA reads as TGTGCCAGCAGCCAGACTACCCTGCCGTTCTACGAGCAGTACTTC.

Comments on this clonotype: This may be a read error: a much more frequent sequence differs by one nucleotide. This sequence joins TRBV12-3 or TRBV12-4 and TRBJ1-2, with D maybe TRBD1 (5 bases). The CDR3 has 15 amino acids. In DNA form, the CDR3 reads TGTGCCAACAGTTTGGACCAGGGTGCCTTCTATGGCTACACCTTC. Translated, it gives CANSLDQGAFYGYTF.

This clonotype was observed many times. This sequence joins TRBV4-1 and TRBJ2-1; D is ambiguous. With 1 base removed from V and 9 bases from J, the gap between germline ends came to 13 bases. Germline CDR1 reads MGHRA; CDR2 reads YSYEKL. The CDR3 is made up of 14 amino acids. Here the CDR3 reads CASSQVGLFGEQFF. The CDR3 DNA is TGCGCCAGCAGCCAAGTCGGGCTCTTCGGTGAGCAGTTCTTC.